This is a list of T cell receptor beta chains from one sample in a study of a mutant IDH1 vaccine in newly diagnosed glioma. Some clones are missing from TCRdb's copy, which holds only in-frame ones; the method was immunoSEQ multiplex PCR. The repertoire holds tens of thousands of clones, roughly 93% seen once, with 1% to 1.5% in the top ten. This sample comprised PBMCs, obtained from a glioma patient treated with radiotherapy, temozolomide or both. The receptors originated from a man aged 40-49 years with glioma. The CDR3 runs from the conserved cysteine through the conserved F or W. Each record gives: V gene, clone size, D gene, J gene, CDR3 length, CDR3 protein, CDR3 DNA. D genes are given only for firm matches. The size field is filled for only some rows; it gives once, few, many or a size class.

TRBV6-5	-	-	TRBJ2-7	14	CASSYGLGDDEQYF	TGTGCCAGCAGTTACGGACTCGGGGACGACGAGCAGTACTTC
TRBV6-4	once	-	TRBJ2-6	16	CASSEGVSSGANVLTF	TGTGCCAGCAGTGAGGGGGTGTCCTCTGGGGCCAACGTCCTGACTTTC
TRBV6-5	-	-	TRBJ2-7	11	CASSHRGGQYF	TGTGCCAGCAGTCACAGGGGAGGGCAGTACTTC
TRBV13	-	TRBD2	TRBJ2-5	16	CASRASGRASGETQYF	TGTGCCAGCAGGGCTAGCGGGAGGGCCTCAGGAGAGACCCAGTACTTC
TRBV5-1	once	-	TRBJ2-5	14	CASSSQAAQETQYF	TGCGCCAGCAGCTCCCAAGCTGCTCAAGAGACCCAGTACTTC
TRBV19	-	-	TRBJ1-5	15	CASKVPGVSNQPQHF	TGTGCCAGTAAGGTCCCGGGAGTCAGCAATCAGCCCCAGCATTTT
TRBV5-4	-	-	TRBJ1-5	14	CASSLGDGDQPQHF	TGTGCCAGCAGCTTGGGGGACGGCGATCAGCCCCAGCATTTT
TRBV18	-	TRBD1	TRBJ1-1	15	CASSLDRGVGTEAFF	TGTGCCAGCTCGCTTGACAGGGGTGTAGGCACTGAAGCTTTCTTT
TRBV9	-	-	TRBJ2-2	13	CASSPGVTGELFF	TGTGCCAGCAGCCCTGGGGTCACCGGGGAGCTGTTTTTT
TRBV10-3	-	-	TRBJ2-7	13	CAISEPTSYEQYF	TGTGCCATCAGTGAGCCCACAAGCTACGAGCAGTACTTC
TRBV4-3	-	-	TRBJ1-6	15	CASSQETVGNSPLHF	TGCGCCAGCAGCCAAGAAACGGTAGGGAATTCACCCCTCCACTTT
TRBV6-5	-	TRBD2	TRBJ2-7	14	CASKRAGVTNEQYF	TGTGCCAGCAAGAGAGCGGGAGTAACCAACGAGCAGTACTTC
TRBV7-9	-	TRBD1	TRBJ1-4	14	CASSRDRGSEKLFF	TGTGCCAGCAGCCGGGACAGGGGAAGCGAAAAACTGTTTTTT
TRBV7-9	-	TRBD1	TRBJ1-4	15	CASSLQGTGGWKLFF	TGTGCCAGCAGCTTACAAGGGACAGGGGGTTGGAAACTGTTTTTT
TRBV5-5	few	-	TRBJ2-2	14	CASSYEPGAGELFF	TGTGCCAGCAGCTATGAGCCTGGTGCCGGGGAGCTGTTTTTT
TRBV4-3	-	-	TRBJ1-1	11	CASRGYTEAFF	TGCGCCAGCCGGGGCTACACTGAAGCTTTCTTT
TRBV30	-	-	TRBJ2-1	11	CAWSSLHEQFF	TGTGCCTGGTCTAGTCTTCATGAGCAGTTCTTC
TRBV20-1	-	-	TRBJ2-3	11	CSAYLGHTQYF	TGCAGTGCTTATCTTGGGCATACGCAGTATTTT
TRBV7-2	-	-	TRBJ1-2	13	CASKGPNYYGYTF	TGTGCCAGCAAGGGGCCCAATTACTATGGCTACACCTTC
TRBV5-1	-	TRBD1	TRBJ2-5	16	CASRGDRGRSEETQYF	TGCGCCAGCAGGGGGGACAGGGGGCGGTCTGAAGAGACCCAGTACTTC
TRBV7-6	-	TRBD1	TRBJ1-1	16	CASSSRAGTANTEAFF	TGTGCCAGCAGCTCCCGTGCCGGGACAGCGAACACTGAAGCTTTCTTT
TRBV5-6	-	-	TRBJ1-1	15	CASSRKRRENTEAFF	TGTGCCAGCAGCAGAAAGAGGAGGGAGAACACTGAAGCTTTCTTT
TRBV2	-	-	TRBJ1-5	14	CASSFFDGYQPQHF	TGTGCCAGCAGTTTCTTTGACGGCTATCAGCCCCAGCATTTT
TRBV6-5	-	TRBD1	TRBJ1-6	15	CASSYGTGGDSPLHF	TGTGCCAGCAGTTACGGAACAGGGGGGGATTCACCCCTCCACTTT
TRBV6-5	-	-	TRBJ1-1	15	CASSQGRFLSTEAFF	TGTGCCAGCTCCCAGGGGCGTTTTCTTTCCACTGAAGCTTTCTTT
TRBV29-1	-	-	TRBJ1-3	14	CSVFGDYSGNTIYF	TGCAGCGTTTTTGGGGATTACTCTGGAAACACCATATATTTT
TRBV6-6	-	-	TRBJ1-2	13	CASSDPARHGYTF	TGTGCCAGCAGTGACCCCGCTCGTCATGGCTACACCTTC
TRBV2	-	TRBD1	TRBJ1-1	15	CASSADREVATEAFF	TGTGCCAGCAGCGCCGACAGGGAGGTAGCCACTGAAGCTTTCTTT
TRBV18	-	-	TRBJ2-7	14	CASSPTQGSYEQYF	TGTGCCAGCTCACCAACCCAGGGATCCTACGAGCAGTACTTC
TRBV7-8	-	TRBD2	TRBJ2-3	16	CASSPWTSGRTDTQYF	TGTGCCAGCAGCCCCTGGACTAGCGGACGCACAGATACGCAGTATTTT
TRBV5-1	-	TRBD1	TRBJ1-5	15	CASSPRTGTNQPQHF	TGCGCCAGCAGCCCAAGGACAGGGACAAATCAGCCCCAGCATTTT
TRBV30	-	-	TRBJ1-5	14	CAWSTLTGGQPQHF	TGTGCCTGGAGTACCCTGACAGGTGGACAGCCCCAGCATTTT
TRBV7-9	-	-	TRBJ1-1	12	CASSLYGSEAFF	TGTGCCAGCAGCTTATACGGCAGTGAAGCTTTCTTT
TRBV30	once	TRBD2	TRBJ2-3	15	CAWSPTGGPSDTQYF	TGTGCCTGGAGTCCCACGGGAGGGCCATCAGATACGCAGTATTTT
TRBV27	-	-	TRBJ1-2	13	CASSLSSGNGYTF	TGTGCCAGCAGTTTATCGAGCGGGAACGGCTACACCTTC
TRBV27	-	-	TRBJ2-1	13	CASSLGTYNEQFF	TGTGCCAGCAGTTTGGGGACCTACAATGAGCAGTTCTTC
TRBV10-3	-	TRBD2	TRBJ2-3	17	CAISDPSGRSGTDTQYF	TGTGCCATCAGTGATCCTAGCGGGAGGTCGGGCACAGATACGCAGTATTTT
TRBV9	once	TRBD1	TRBJ1-2	15	CASSAAQTGIDGYTF	TGTGCCAGCAGCGCAGCACAGACAGGGATTGATGGCTACACCTTC
TRBV5-1	-	-	TRBJ1-3	14	CASSSGGPGNTIYF	TGCGCCAGCAGCTCTGGAGGGCCTGGAAACACCATATATTTT
TRBV15	once	-	TRBJ1-4	14	CATNNLATNEKLFF	TGTGCCACCAATAACCTTGCAACTAATGAAAAACTGTTTTTT
TRBV4-1	-	-	TRBJ2-3	13	CASSHPRTDTQYF	TGCGCCAGCAGCCATCCCCGCACAGATACGCAGTATTTT
TRBV9	-	-	TRBJ2-7	13	CASSVGPVGEQYF	TGTGCCAGCAGCGTAGGCCCTGTGGGGGAGCAGTACTTC
TRBV4-2	-	TRBD1	TRBJ1-4	17	CASSQGGGQGMGEKLFF	TGTGCCAGCAGCCAAGGAGGGGGACAGGGTATGGGGGAAAAACTGTTTTTT
TRBV27	-	TRBD1	TRBJ1-1	12	CASTGTGGRAFF	TGTGCCAGCACCGGGACAGGGGGCCGCGCTTTCTTT
TRBV5-5	-	TRBD1	TRBJ1-2	17	CASSPWTGATYNYGYTF	TGTGCCAGCAGCCCATGGACAGGGGCAACCTATAACTATGGCTACACCTTC
TRBV15	-	TRBD2	TRBJ2-5	17	CATSRDPSGSRPETQYF	TGTGCCACCAGCAGAGATCCCAGCGGGAGTAGGCCAGAGACCCAGTACTTC
TRBV6-5	few	-	TRBJ2-5	13	CASTQELGETQYF	TGTGCCAGCACTCAAGAACTAGGGGAGACCCAGTACTTC
TRBV30	-	TRBD1	TRBJ1-2	13	CAWTLGTGFGYTF	TGTGCCTGGACTCTCGGGACAGGGTTTGGCTACACCTTC
TRBV27	-	-	TRBJ2-7	14	CASSTEGLGYEQYF	TGTGCCAGCTCTACCGAGGGGTTAGGCTACGAGCAGTACTTC
TRBV7-2	-	TRBD2	TRBJ2-1	16	CASSLSAGEVDDEQFF	TGTGCCAGCAGCTTATCAGCGGGGGAGGTCGACGATGAGCAGTTCTTC
TRBV2	-	TRBD1	TRBJ2-3	15	CASSLGQGLTDTQYF	TGTGCCAGCAGTTTGGGACAGGGCTTGACAGATACGCAGTATTTT
TRBV7-9	-	-	TRBJ2-3	14	CASSFRESTDTQYF	TGTGCCAGCAGCTTTCGTGAGAGCACAGATACGCAGTATTTT
TRBV9	-	TRBD1	TRBJ1-2	15	CASSVEAGGNYGYTF	TGTGCCAGCAGCGTAGAGGCAGGGGGCAACTATGGCTACACCTTC
TRBV5-1	-	TRBD2	TRBJ2-5	15	CASKRLAGGVETQYF	TGCGCCAGCAAACGACTAGCGGGAGGAGTAGAGACCCAGTACTTC
TRBV19	-	-	TRBJ1-1	12	CASSIVGAEAFF	TGTGCCAGTAGTATAGTGGGGGCTGAAGCTTTCTTT
TRBV18	-	-	TRBJ2-7	12	CASSPAGHEQYF	TGTGCCAGCTCACCAGCAGGTCACGAGCAGTACTTC
TRBV27	-	-	TRBJ1-1	13	CASSVSSGSEAFF	TGTGCCAGCAGTGTCTCCTCAGGGTCTGAAGCTTTCTTT
TRBV6-5	-	-	TRBJ2-7	14	CASSYRGGLIEQYF	TGTGCCAGCAGTTACAGGGGCGGGTTGATAGAGCAGTACTTC
TRBV4-2	-	TRBD2	TRBJ2-2	15	CASSQTSGNTGELFF	TGTGCCAGCAGCCAGACTAGCGGGAACACCGGGGAGCTGTTTTTT
TRBV11-3	-	-	TRBJ2-3	16	CASSDGNLNPRDTQYF	TGTGCCAGCAGCGATGGGAACCTGAATCCAAGGGATACGCAGTATTTT